The 21 T cell receptor beta chains given below trace back to one sample, sequenced in a study of T cell repertoires in cytomegalovirus infection. TCRdb re-called the reads through MiXCR, storing one row per CDR3 protein. The sample records about 220,000 distinct CDR3 sequences, about 38% being singletons. Their recognized antigens are unknown. Sequencing used CD8+ T cells from cultured PBMCs, obtained from culture after CMV antigen stimulation. The receptors here all came from a human donor in good health (CMV status not recorded). Some clones in this sample may be carry-over from other donors' samples.

The chain combines TRBV20-1 with TRBJ2-1, with D perhaps TRBD2 (6 bases). The CDR3 extends over 12 amino acids. Germline CDR1 DFQATT, CDR2 SNEGSKA (reference sequence). V dropped 5 bases and J dropped 3 bases, with 8 bases sitting between them. The CDR3 region is CSARGIYNEQFF. CDR3 sequence (DNA): TGCAGTGCTCGGGGGATCTACAATGAGCAGTTCTTC.

Only a few counts were recorded for this clonotype. The chain uses TRBV28 and TRBJ1-2; 11 bases agree with TRBD1. Germline assignment: CDR1 MDHEN and CDR2 SYDVKM. The CDR3 is 14 residues long. V was pared by 6 bases and J by 8 bases, with 8 bases of the junction left unmatched. The CDR3 spells CASSPGQGAVGYTF. The CDR3 nucleotides read TGTGCCAGCAGCCCCGGACAGGGGGCTGTGGGCTACACCTTC.

V is TRBV19 and J is TRBJ2-5; 7 bases are a match to TRBD2. The CDR3 has 17 amino acids. V trimming: 4 bases; J trimming: 5 bases; junction bases outside the gene matches: 16. In germline, CDR1 is LNHDA, CDR2 SQIVND (reference sequence). CDR3 nucleotide sequence: TGTGCCAGTAGTACGGCGTACTCCGGCGGGAGTGGCGAGACCCAGTACTTC. This translates into CASSTAYSGGSGETQYF.

CDR3 in amino acids: CASMGSSSYNEQFF. The CDR3 nucleotides are TGTGCCAGCATGGGGTCGAGCTCCTACAATGAGCAGTTCTTC. This chain links TRBV6-2 or TRBV6-3 with TRBJ2-1; D unclear. V was pared by 7 bases and J by 0 bases, with 10 bases between. Germline V gives CDR1 MNHEY, CDR2 SVGEGT. This CDR3 region has 14 residues.

The chain carries TRBV20-1 and TRBJ2-7, with 10 bases aligning to TRBD1. The V and J ends lost 5 bases and 0 bases, in that order; junction bases with no gene match: 16. The germline V gene has CDR1 DFQATT and CDR2 SNEGSKA (reference sequence). The CDR3 loop spans 18 amino acids. CDR3 residues: CSALTSGTGVPSSYEQYF. The CDR3, as DNA: TGCAGTGCTCTAACATCCGGGACAGGGGTTCCTAGCTCCTACGAGCAGTACTTC.

This clonotype has a handful of counts. J is TRBJ2-1 and V is TRBV11-2; D unresolved. The germline gives CDR1 SGHAT, CDR2 FQNNGV. CDR3 length: 15 residues. Trimming took off 4 bases at V and 8 bases at J, with 18 bases between the two ends. The DNA of the CDR3 is TGTGCCAGCAGCTACCCGCTCGGCAGGACGGATGAGCAGTTCTTC. Amino acids: CASSYPLGRTDEQFF.

This clonotype was detected only a few times. V and J are TRBV7-8 and TRBJ1-1, with a weak D call TRBD1 (5 bases). CDR1 is SGHVS, CDR2 FQNEAQ, per germline. V lost 0 bases, J lost 2 bases, and 10 bases lay in between. The CDR3 has 15 residues. The CDR3 DNA follows: TGTGCCAGCAGCTTAGCCGGGGACCCAAACACTGAAGCTTTCTTT. Its protein product is CASSLAGDPNTEAFF.

In DNA, the CDR3 is TGTGCCAGCAGCGTGGGACAGGGTCTCTACGAGCAGTACTTC. Protein: CASSVGQGLYEQYF. The genes are TRBV7-8 and TRBJ2-7; the match to TRBD1 covers 9 bases. V dropped 5 bases and J dropped 3; count of bases not matched to a gene: 5. This CDR3 has 14 amino acids. Germline loops: CDR1 SGHVS, CDR2 FQNEAQ.

This clonotype occurred a few times. The chain carries TRBV7-9 and TRBJ2-4; TRBD2 matches at 16 bases. Germline CDR1 and CDR2: SEHNR and FQNEAQ (reference sequence). The CDR3 is 19 amino acids. V lost 4 bases, J lost 1 base, and 7 bases stayed unmatched. The CDR3 sequence is CASSSAGTSGGVAKNIQYF. The CDR3 nucleotides read TGTGCCAGCAGCTCGGCCGGGACTAGCGGGGGGGTTGCCAAAAACATTCAGTACTTC.

The rearrangement uses TRBV4-2 and TRBJ2-7; D might be TRBD2 (6 bases). This CDR3 spans 15 amino acids. Trimming pared 1 base from V and 2 bases from J, leaving 12 bases between. Germline loops: CDR1 LGHNA, CDR2 YNFKEQ. The CDR3 coding sequence is TGTGCCAGCAGCCAAGGGTTAGCGGACCCCTACGAGCAGTACTTC. Translated, it gives CASSQGLADPYEQYF.

The CDR3 region is CASSFTEGLDQPQHF. In DNA form, the CDR3 reads TGTGCCAGCAGTTTTACCGAGGGGTTAGATCAGCCCCAGCATTTT. The gene calls are TRBV28 and TRBJ1-5, with a possible D match to TRBD1 (5 bases). CDR1 and CDR2 (germline): MDHEN, SYDVKM. Trimming shortened V by 3 bases and J by 5 bases, and 14 bases separated the two germline ends. The CDR3 consists of 15 residues.

The chain has TRBV12-5 and TRBJ1-2, with D hard to call. The CDR3 is made up of 12 amino acids. Germline CDR1 and CDR2: LGHNT and FRNRAP. Trimming cost V 2 bases and J 2 bases, with 3 bases left between them. CDR3: CASGLYNYGYTF. The DNA of the CDR3 is TGTGCTAGTGGTTTGTACAACTATGGCTACACCTTC.

The V gene is TRBV11-2, the J gene TRBJ2-7, with D perhaps matching TRBD1 (5 bases). Germline loops: CDR1 SGHAT, CDR2 FQNNGV. CDR3 length: 13 residues. V lost 5 bases, J lost 2 bases, and 10 bases lay in between. The DNA for the CDR3 is TGTGCCAGCAGCGAACAGGATGCCTACGAGCAGTACTTC. This sequence encodes CASSEQDAYEQYF.

The table lists this clonotype with a few counts. The rearrangement links TRBV7-9 to TRBJ1-1; TRBD1 agrees at 8 bases. V gave up 6 bases and J gave up 6 bases; unmatched junction bases: 9. CDR3 length: 14 residues. Per germline, CDR1 SEHNR and CDR2 FQNEAQ (reference sequence). The CDR3 DNA reads TGTGCCAGCAGAGGCGGACAGGGCTATGCTGAAGCTTTCTTT. Amino acid sequence: CASRGGQGYAEAFF.

This clonotype was seen once. The CDR3 sequence is CASSITILRGAASYNEQFF. The CDR3, as DNA: TGTGCCAGCAGCATAACAATCCTCAGGGGGGCGGCATCCTACAATGAGCAGTTCTTC. The chain recombines TRBV27 with TRBJ2-1; D is perhaps TRBD1 (7 bases). The CDR3 runs to 19 residues. The V gene lost 6 bases and the J gene lost 1 base, with 25 bases spanning the gap. Germline V gene data show CDR1 as MNHEY and CDR2 as SMNVEV (reference sequence).

The rearrangement links TRBV7-9 to TRBJ1-5; D is ambiguous. V was shortened by 5 bases and J by 6 bases, with 11 bases between the two germline ends. CDR1 and CDR2 from the germline V gene are SEHNR and FQNEAQ (reference sequence). This CDR3 contains 13 residues. CDR3 protein: CASSPAVGQPQHF. The CDR3 DNA is TGTGCCAGCAGCCCAGCAGTCGGTCAGCCCCAGCATTTT.

This clonotype was counted between two and nine times. The chain is built from TRBV7-9 and TRBJ2-1; TRBD2 might be the D (5 bases). The CDR3 totals 16 residues. The germline gives CDR1 SEHNR, CDR2 FQNEAQ (reference sequence). With 1 base removed from V and 0 bases from J, the gap between germline ends came to 10 bases. CDR3 coding DNA: TGTGCCAGCAGCTTAGGAGGGATGAGCTCCTACAATGAGCAGTTCTTC. Protein product: CASSLGGMSSYNEQFF.

The chain couples TRBV29-1 to TRBJ2-1; D uncertain. The CDR3 sequence is 11 residues long. The germline V and J ends were trimmed by 3 bases and 4 bases, with 4 bases remaining between them. Per the germline V gene, CDR1 is SQVTM and CDR2 is ANQGSEA. This CDR3 reads CSVDEYNEQFF. The CDR3 DNA reads as TGCAGCGTTGACGAGTACAATGAGCAGTTCTTC.

This clonotype came up a few times. The rearrangement uses TRBV29-1 and TRBJ2-1, with 15 bases that match TRBD2. Germline CDR1 and CDR2: SQVTM and ANQGSEA. The CDR3 length is 17 residues. V was pared by 6 bases and J by 4 bases, with 10 bases of the junction left unmatched. The CDR3 nucleotides read TGCAGCGTACCGGGACTAGCGGGAGGTAGGCGATACAATGAGCAGTTCTTC. Translated: CSVPGLAGGRRYNEQFF.

The J gene is TRBJ2-1, the V gene TRBV7-8; D is ambiguous. Trimming left V 5 bases short and J 5 bases short, with 13 bases between. Germline V gene lookup returns CDR1 SGHVS and CDR2 FQNEAQ. This CDR3 is 14 amino acids long. The CDR3 spells CASSSRVENNEQFF. The CDR3 DNA is TGTGCCAGCAGCAGCCGGGTCGAGAACAATGAGCAGTTCTTC.

CDR3 amino acids: CASSLRLAANTGELFF. The CDR3 coding sequence is TGTGCCAGCAGCTTACGACTAGCGGCGAACACCGGGGAGCTGTTTTTT. The rearrangement joins TRBV5-5 to TRBJ2-2, with 9 bases fitting TRBD2. The CDR3 consists of 16 residues. V was pared by 2 bases and J by 0 bases, with 2 bases of the junction left unmatched. In germline, CDR1 is SGHKS, CDR2 YYEKEE (reference sequence).